Shown below are 27 T cell receptor beta chains from a single sample sequenced in a study of blood T cell repertoires in COVID-19 (TCRdb year 2020). The library came from the immunoSEQ multiplex PCR assay. TCRdb provides this immuneACCESS table in a form limited to in-frame rearrangements. Some clones are lacking; in checked studies, under half of them reflect an unresolved V gene, and why the rest are absent is not known. For this sample there are approximately 40,000 clones; roughly 80% appear just once. About 45% of the sample comes from the top ten. Input material: peripheral blood. These receptors all stem from a human donor in a cohort sampled during active COVID-19.

The chain has TRBV19 and TRBJ1-6; D ambiguous. This CDR3 is built from 13 residues. V lost 5 bases and J lost 9, with 11 bases in between. The germline CDR1 and CDR2 sequences are LNHDA and SQIVND (reference sequence). The chain's CDR3 is CASSSRMGSPLHF. CDR3 sequence (DNA): TGTGCCAGTAGTTCGAGGATGGGTTCACCCCTCCACTTT.

This rearrangement joins TRBV4-2 to TRBJ1-2; TRBD1 aligns across 7 bases. V was pared by 2 bases and J by 6 bases, with 12 bases of the junction left unmatched. This CDR3 has 16 residues. Germline V CDR1 and CDR2: LGHNA, YNFKEQ. The chain's CDR3 is CASSQQSPTGRNGYTF. The CDR3 DNA reads as TGTGCCAGCAGCCAACAATCCCCGACAGGGCGGAATGGCTACACCTTC.

CDR3 residues: CASADRARNEKLFF. CDR3 DNA: TGTGCCAGCGCCGACAGGGCACGTAATGAAAAACTGTTTTTT. The J gene is TRBJ1-4, the V gene TRBV27; TRBD1 aligns across 7 bases. Germline-derived CDR1 and CDR2 are MNHEY and SMNVEV (reference sequence). The V gene end was trimmed by 8 bases and the J gene end by 4 bases; junction bases not matched to a gene: 7. The CDR3 contains 14 residues.

The V call is TRBV7-9, the J call TRBJ1-2; 8 bases map to TRBD1. The germline CDR1 and CDR2 sequences are SEHNR and FQNEAQ (reference sequence). The CDR3 spans 15 residues. Losses at the gene ends were 4 bases for V and 5 bases for J; bases not matched to a gene: 9. CDR3 residues: CASSSWDRFGYGYTF. CDR3 nucleotide sequence: TGTGCCAGCAGCTCATGGGACAGGTTTGGGTATGGCTACACCTTC. Full variable domain (outside the CDR3, taken from reference TRBV7-9 and TRBJ1-2): DTGVSQNPRHKITKRGQNVTFRCDPISEHNRLYWYRQTLGQGPEFLTYFQNEAQLEKSRLLSDRFSAERPKGSFSTLEIQRTEQGDSAMYLCASSSWDRFGYGYTFGSGTRLTVV.

This chain joins TRBV7-9 and TRBJ1-1, with TRBD1 as a possible D gene (6 bases). The CDR3 spans 15 residues. V gave up 5 bases and J gave up 6 bases, with 19 bases separating them. The germline CDR1 and CDR2 sequences are SEHNR and FQNEAQ (reference sequence). In DNA form, the CDR3 reads TGTGCCAGCAGCAGCCCCTCAGGGGTAATTTCTGAAGCTTTCTTT. This translates into CASSSPSGVISEAFF.

This rearrangement joins TRBV15 to TRBJ2-3, with 8 positions matching TRBD2. The V segment lost 5 bases and the J segment 0 bases; nucleotides outside the gene matches: 13. This CDR3 has 18 residues. Germline loops: CDR1 LNHNV, CDR2 YYDKDF (reference sequence). CDR3 DNA sequence: TGTGCCACCAGCGACTCTTGGGGTAGCGGGGATAGCACAGATACGCAGTATTTT. Translating it yields CATSDSWGSGDSTDTQYF.

V and J are TRBV24-1 and TRBJ2-6, with 7 bases that match TRBD1. The CDR3 covers 17 residues. CDR1 KGHDR and CDR2 SFDVKD come from the germline V gene. J gave up 4 bases and V 5 bases, and 10 bases lay outside the gene matches. The CDR3 sequence is CATSALTGAPGANVLTF. CDR3 in DNA: TGTGCCACCAGTGCCCTAACAGGGGCTCCGGGGGCCAACGTCCTGACTTTC.

This chain connects TRBV30 to TRBJ2-7, with D possibly being TRBD1 (6 bases). This CDR3 is built from 13 residues. Germline CDR1 GTSNPN, CDR2 SVGIG (reference sequence). V lost 2 bases, J lost 3 bases, and 11 bases lay in between. The CDR3 nucleotides read TGTGCCTGGAGTTCGGGACAACGCTACGAGCAGTACTTC. This translates into CAWSSGQRYEQYF.

As concerns this clone: This same CDR3 is encoded by further DNA sequences in the sample. The V and J genes are TRBV12-3 or TRBV12-4 and TRBJ2-5, with TRBD1 identical over 9 bases. V lost 6 bases to trimming and J lost 5 bases; unmatched junction nucleotides: 4. The CDR3 length is 13 residues. Written as DNA, the CDR3 is TGTGCCAGCAGACAGGGGGCCGGGGAGACCCAGTACTTC. It translates to CASRQGAGETQYF.

The chain is built from TRBV2 and TRBJ2-1; maybe TRBD1 (6 bases). Germline V gene sequence: CDR1 SNHLY, CDR2 FYNNEI. V was pared by 8 bases and J by 8 bases, with 13 bases between. CDR3 length: 12 residues. CDR3 nucleotide sequence: TGTGCCAGCGGGGAAGCAGGGGATGAGCAGTTCTTC. Translation: CASGEAGDEQFF.

The V call is TRBV18, the J call TRBJ1-2; 8 positions match TRBD1. Germline V gene sequence: CDR1 KGHSH, CDR2 LQKENI. This CDR3 has 13 amino acids. J gave up 6 bases and V 1 base, and 1 base lay outside the gene matches. CDR3 amino acids: CASSPLDRDGYTF. The CDR3 DNA reads TGTGCCAGCTCACCACTGGACAGGGATGGCTACACCTTC.

The gene calls are TRBV28 and TRBJ1-3; 7 nucleotides line up with TRBD1. This CDR3 is 13 amino acids long. Germline CDR1 reads MDHEN; CDR2 reads SYDVKM. J gave up 0 bases and V 9 bases, and 2 bases lay outside the gene matches. In DNA form, the CDR3 reads TGTGCCAGTAGACAGGGCTCTGGAAACACCATATATTTT. This codes for CASRQGSGNTIYF.

V gene TRBV19 combines with J gene TRBJ1-5; no reliable D call. CDR3 size: 12 residues. The germline CDR1 and CDR2 sequences are LNHDA and SQIVND (reference sequence). V gave up 6 bases and J gave up 3 bases, with 6 bases separating them. CDR3 protein: CASRALNQPQHF. The DNA of the CDR3 is TGTGCCAGTAGGGCCCTCAATCAGCCCCAGCATTTT.

This clone was seen only once. The chain recombines TRBV18 with TRBJ2-7, with a possible D match to TRBD1 (7 bases). The CDR3 spans 14 residues. Germline V gene sequence: CDR1 KGHSH, CDR2 LQKENI. Trimming removed 6 bases from V and 3 bases from J, with 15 bases in between. CDR3 nucleotide sequence: TGTGCCAGCTCGCGGGGACAGAACCTCTACGAGCAGTACTTC. Encoded protein: CASSRGQNLYEQYF.

This clone was found once. V and J are TRBV6-4 and TRBJ1-6; TRBD1 agrees at 7 bases. Unmatched junction bases numbered 4, after V lost 4 bases and J lost 7 bases. The CDR3 contains 14 residues. Germline V lookup: CDR1 MRHNA, CDR2 SNTAGT. The CDR3 spells CASSVGTENSPLHF. The CDR3 coding sequence is TGTGCCAGCAGTGTCGGGACAGAAAATTCACCCCTCCACTTT.

V and J are TRBV6-2 or TRBV6-3 and TRBJ2-7; a possible D gene is TRBD1 (5 bases). Germline CDR1 and CDR2: MNHEY and SVGEGT. V was cut by 5 bases and J by 4 bases, with 6 bases left in between. This CDR3 has 11 amino acids. The CDR3 bases are TGTGCCAGCAGTAACAGGTACGAGCAGTACGTC. Translated: CASSNRYEQYV.

The table lists this clone with a count of one. The genes are TRBV7-2 and TRBJ2-5, with D unclear. This CDR3 contains 14 residues. Germline-derived CDR1 and CDR2 are SGHTA and FQGNSA. Between the trimmed V and J ends, which lost 1 base and 4 bases, there was a span of 10 bases. CDR3 protein: CASSLDHRRETQYF. The CDR3 DNA reads as TGTGCCAGCAGCTTAGATCACAGAAGAGAGACCCAGTACTTC. Full variable domain (rest looked up from reference TRBV7-2 and TRBJ2-5): GAGVSQSPSNKVTEKGKDVELRCDPISGHTALYWYRQSLGQGLEFLIYFQGNSAPDKSGLPSDRFSAERTGGSVSTLTIQRTQQEDSAVYLCASSLDHRRETQYFGPGTRLLVL.

The chain couples TRBV12-3 or TRBV12-4 to TRBJ2-5; possibly TRBD2 for D (6 bases). V lost 3 bases, J lost 5 bases, and 10 bases lay in between. CDR3 length: 13 amino acids. CDR3 sequence (DNA): TGTGCCAGCAGTTTGTCGGGGGTCGAGACCCAGTACTTC. Its protein is CASSLSGVETQYF.

This clone was observed a handful of times. The chain joins TRBV6-6 to TRBJ1-1, with D perhaps TRBD1 (6 bases). Germline lookup yields CDR1 MNHNY and CDR2 SVGAGI (reference sequence). This CDR3 region has 13 residues. Trimming removed 6 bases at V and 6 bases at J, with 14 bases between. The CDR3 DNA sequence: TGTGCCAGCAGCGGCGGACAGCCCGCTGAAGCTTTCTTT. It is translated as CASSGGQPAEAFF.

The J gene is TRBJ1-2, the V gene TRBV6-1; TRBD1 matches 7 bases. This CDR3 contains 14 residues. V was clipped by 3 bases and J by 4 bases; unmatched bases: 5. Germline V gene lookup returns CDR1 MNHNS and CDR2 SASEGT. The CDR3 sequence is CASSDRQGVYGYTF. CDR3 nucleotide sequence: TGTGCCAGCAGTGACAGGCAGGGGGTCTATGGCTACACCTTC.

This clone was picked up one time. The chain recombines TRBV9 with TRBJ2-3; TRBD2 agrees at 8 bases. The CDR3 sequence is 15 residues long. Losses at the gene ends were 4 bases for V and 5 bases for J; bases not matched to a gene: 9. Germline CDR1 and CDR2: SGDLS and YYNGEE. The CDR3 here is CASSPPSGGLDTQYF. DNA for the CDR3: TGTGCCAGCAGCCCCCCCAGCGGGGGACTAGATACGCAGTATTTT.

The rearrangement uses TRBV30 and TRBJ1-4; D is perhaps TRBD1 (6 bases). Trimming left V 2 bases short and J 7 bases short, with 11 bases between. The CDR3 length is 13 residues. Germline V gene lookup returns CDR1 GTSNPN and CDR2 SVGIG (reference sequence). The CDR3: CAWSWGRGEKLFF. For the CDR3, the DNA is TGTGCCTGGAGTTGGGGGCGAGGTGAAAAACTGTTTTTT.

V usage is TRBV6-5 and J usage is TRBJ1-6, with D tentatively TRBD1 (5 bases). The CDR3 loop spans 12 amino acids. Trimming took 6 bases from V and 7 from J, leaving 7 bases between them. CDR1 is MNHEY and CDR2 is SVGAGI in the germline V gene. The CDR3 region has the DNA TGTGCCAGCAGAGCAGGGAATTCACCCCTCCACTTT. Translating gives CASRAGNSPLHF.

The chain combines TRBV11-3 with TRBJ2-5; maybe TRBD2 (5 bases). Germline V gene sequence: CDR1 SGHNT, CDR2 YENEEA. The CDR3 extends over 14 amino acids. The V end was cut by 1 base, the J end by 1 base, with 7 bases between. CDR3 protein: CASSLGGSQETQYF. The DNA for the CDR3 is TGTGCCAGCAGCTTAGGTGGGAGCCAAGAGACCCAGTACTTC.

The chain employs TRBV7-3 and TRBJ2-1; 8 bases match TRBD2. The CDR3 sequence is 15 residues long. Trimming took 5 bases from V and 3 from J; bases not matched to a gene: 6. From germline, CDR1 is SGHTA and CDR2 FQGTGA. CDR3 DNA: TGTGCCAGCAGCCCATATGCGGGGGGCTACAATGAGCAGTTCTTC. It is translated as CASSPYAGGYNEQFF.

V usage is TRBV2 and J usage is TRBJ2-5; no definite D call. This CDR3 has 11 residues. V dropped 6 bases and J dropped 3 bases, with 5 bases sitting between them. Germline V gene data show CDR1 as SNHLY and CDR2 as FYNNEI. In nucleotides, the CDR3 is TGTGCCAGCAGCCAGAAAGAGACCCAGTACTTC. It codes for CASSQKETQYF.

The V call is TRBV30, the J call TRBJ1-2; D is undetermined. V lost 5 bases and J lost 4, with 14 bases in between. The CDR3 is 13 amino acids. Looked up from germline, CDR1 is GTSNPN and CDR2 is SVGIG (reference sequence). The CDR3 DNA reads TGTGCCTGGTCCTCGGGTTCCACCTATGGCTACACCTTC. Protein: CAWSSGSTYGYTF. Variable domain in full (rest from reference TRBV30 and TRBJ1-2): SQTIHQWPATLVQPVGSPLSLECTVEGTSNPNLYWYRQAAGRGLQLLFYSVGIGQISSEVPQNLSASRPQDRQFILSSKKLLLSDSGFYLCAWSSGSTYGYTFGSGTRLTVV.